This T cell receptor beta chain was obtained from a study of Ad26.COV2.S vaccination and SARS-CoV-2 variants (dated by TCRdb to the early 2020s). About the investigation overall: Vaccine-arm donors were drawn from COV1001, a multicentre, randomized, double-blind, placebo-controlled phase I-IIa trial of Ad26.COV2.S in healthy adults. Blinding of investigators to trial group allocation was maintained during experiments and outcome assessment. Ad26.COV2.S was administered intramuscularly at a dose of 5x10^10 or 1x10^11 viral particles, either as one shot or as two shots given 56 days apart. Sequencing of the TCRbeta repertoire served to evaluate the specificity and breadth of SARS-CoV-2-reactive T cell receptors following Ad26.COV2.S vaccination. Trial participants were randomized into five groups of five, in which low-dose or high-dose Ad26.COV2.S was given once or twice, or placebo was given on both occasions. The TCR-sequenced set comprised about 32 samples: roughly 19 Ad26.COV2.S vaccine recipients, 5 placebo recipients and 8 SARS-CoV-2 convalescent individuals.

The immunoSEQ Assay was the method used to sequence TCRbeta CDR3 regions. After extraction, genomic DNA underwent amplification by bias-controlled multiplex PCR, followed by high-throughput sequencing. Per the authors' processing: To quantify the absolute abundance of every unique TCRbeta CDR3 region, sequences were collapsed and filtered. T cell fraction was estimated by normalizing TCRbeta template counts to usable DNA, with usable DNA measured through amplification of reference genes found in all nucleated cells. Repertoire TCRs were annotated as SARS-CoV-2-specific by exact matching of V gene, CDR3 amino acid sequence and J gene to a known reactive TCR set. The reference SARS-CoV-2 TCR set came from MIRA and was filtered for enrichment in COVID-19-positive ImmuneCODE repertoires, removing public or cross-reactive TCRs. Drawing on the MIRA antigens, annotated TCRs were analysed further at the level of specific ORF or position within ORF. Depth was the summed frequency of annotated unique rearrangements, while breadth was defined as annotated unique rearrangements over total unique productive rearrangements. TCR breadth was compared between groups using two-sided Wilcoxon rank-sum tests. TCRdb took this table from immuneACCESS and kept in-frame rearrangements with V and J called. Such tables lack part of the clones; where checked against another copy, unresolved V genes explain under half of the gap, and the rest is unexplained. The V and J calls and clone size were taken over from that table, and D and trimming were inferred from the DNA. This sample has approximately 410,000 clones in its table, and 80% to 95% of those were observed once. About 1.7% of the sample belongs to the ten largest clones.

CDR1 and CDR2 (MNHEY, SMNVEV) derive from the germline V gene (reference sequence). Relative to germline, V is missing 3 bases and J is missing 0 bases, with 5 bases of the junction outside any gene match. The CDR3 contains 17 residues, cysteine and phenylalanine counted. The only DNA kept is the CDR3, 51 bases in frame from the first base. Concerning this clone: It has no known antigen specificity. The input lacks base qualities; no much larger clone sits a single base away.

Here is what the overall study found, with its caveats: The study was not powered to compare responses between vaccine doses or regimens. Comparable non-spike TCR breadth was observed between vaccine and placebo recipients, consistent with only spike being contained in the vaccine. Higher spike-specific TCR breadth was observed in Ad26.COV2.S recipients than in placebo recipients (P = 0.0014). After vaccination, spike-specific CD8+ and CD4+ T cell responses were reported to show substantial breadth. The authors noted that total T cell responses may have been underestimated by the TCR breadth and depth analyses.

The sample's treatment or condition label is to be understood as: about 20 received Ad26.COV2.S at low or high dose, single or two shots; about five received placebo; per-sample allocation not given. Repertoires of vaccine and placebo recipients were sequenced from samples taken on day 63 after the first injection. Cohort 1b enrolled about two dozen adults aged 18-55 years at a single site in Boston, USA, between 29 July and 7 August 2020. Ad26.COV2.S consisted of a replication-incompetent adenovirus type 26 vector by which a prefusion-stabilized SARS-CoV-2 spike protein from the original Wuhan strain was expressed.

Here the sequenced sample was peripheral blood, taken in a trial of Ad26.COV2.S vaccine versus placebo. The sequence was collected from a person aged 18-60 years who received the Ad26.COV2.S COVID-19 vaccine or a placebo. The receptor chain draws on TRBV27 and TRBJ2-6, and 7 junctional nucleotides match TRBD1. The base sequence is TGTGCCAGCAGTTTGGACAGGTACCCCTCTGGGGCCAACGTCCTGACTTTC. Its protein is CASSLDRYPSGANVLTF.